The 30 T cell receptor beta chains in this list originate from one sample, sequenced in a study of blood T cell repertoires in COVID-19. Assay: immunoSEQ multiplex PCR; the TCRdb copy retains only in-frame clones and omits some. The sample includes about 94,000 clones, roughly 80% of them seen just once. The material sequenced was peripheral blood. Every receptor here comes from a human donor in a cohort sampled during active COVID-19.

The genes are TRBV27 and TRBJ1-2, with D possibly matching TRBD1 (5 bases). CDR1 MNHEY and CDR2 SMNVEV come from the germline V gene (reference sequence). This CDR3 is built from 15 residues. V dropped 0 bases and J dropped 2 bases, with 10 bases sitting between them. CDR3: CASSLSGPGNYGYTF. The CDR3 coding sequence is TGTGCCAGCAGTTTATCGGGTCCAGGGAACTATGGCTACACCTTC.

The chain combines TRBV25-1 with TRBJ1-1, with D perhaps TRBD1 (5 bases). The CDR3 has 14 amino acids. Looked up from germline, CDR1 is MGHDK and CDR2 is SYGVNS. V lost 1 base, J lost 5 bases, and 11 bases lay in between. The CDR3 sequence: CASSESGKVTEAFF. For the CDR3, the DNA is TGTGCCAGCAGTGAATCAGGGAAGGTGACTGAAGCTTTCTTT.

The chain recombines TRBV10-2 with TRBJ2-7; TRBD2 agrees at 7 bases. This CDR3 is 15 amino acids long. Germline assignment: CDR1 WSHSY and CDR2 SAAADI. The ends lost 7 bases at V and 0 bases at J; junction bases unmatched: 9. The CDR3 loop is CASTRVRTSSYEQYF. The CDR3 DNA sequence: TGCGCCAGCACAAGGGTCAGGACTAGCTCCTACGAGCAGTACTTC.

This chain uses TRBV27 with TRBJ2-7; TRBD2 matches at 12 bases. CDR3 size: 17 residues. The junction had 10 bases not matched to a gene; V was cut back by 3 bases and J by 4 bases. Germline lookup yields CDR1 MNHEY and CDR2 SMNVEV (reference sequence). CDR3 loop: CASSFQRTSGKYYEQYF. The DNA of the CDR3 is TGTGCCAGCAGTTTCCAAAGGACTAGCGGGAAATATTACGAGCAGTACTTC.

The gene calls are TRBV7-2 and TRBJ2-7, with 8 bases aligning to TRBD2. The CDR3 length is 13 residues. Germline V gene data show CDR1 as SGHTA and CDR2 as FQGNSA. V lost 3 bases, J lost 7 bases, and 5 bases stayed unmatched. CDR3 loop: CASSFSGIIEQYF. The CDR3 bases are TGTGCCAGCAGCTTTAGCGGGATCATAGAGCAGTACTTC.

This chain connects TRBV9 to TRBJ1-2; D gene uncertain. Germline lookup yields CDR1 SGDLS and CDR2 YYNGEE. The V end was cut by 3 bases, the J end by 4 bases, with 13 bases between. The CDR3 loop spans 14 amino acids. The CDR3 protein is CASSALSSSYGYTF. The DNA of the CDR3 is TGTGCCAGCAGCGCGCTGTCGAGTTCCTATGGCTACACCTTC.

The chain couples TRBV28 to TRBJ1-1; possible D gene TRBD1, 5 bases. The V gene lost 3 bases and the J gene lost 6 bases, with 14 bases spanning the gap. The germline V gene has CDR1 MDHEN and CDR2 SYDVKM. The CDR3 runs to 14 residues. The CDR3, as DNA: TGTGCCAGCAGTTTTCCAGGTTCGGGGGCTGAAGCTTTCTTT. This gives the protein CASSFPGSGAEAFF.

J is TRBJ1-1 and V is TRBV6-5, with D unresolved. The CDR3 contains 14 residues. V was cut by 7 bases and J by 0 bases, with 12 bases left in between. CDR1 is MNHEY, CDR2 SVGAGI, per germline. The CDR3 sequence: CASKKQEMNTEAFF. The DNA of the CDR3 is TGTGCCAGCAAAAAACAAGAAATGAACACTGAAGCTTTCTTT.

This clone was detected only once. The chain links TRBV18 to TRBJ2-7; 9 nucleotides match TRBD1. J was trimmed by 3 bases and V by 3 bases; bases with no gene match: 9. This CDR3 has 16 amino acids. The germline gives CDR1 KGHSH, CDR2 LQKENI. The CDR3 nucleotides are TGTGCCAGCTCACCGAGTAAAACAGGGGGCCGCTACGAGCAGTACTTC. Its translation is CASSPSKTGGRYEQYF.

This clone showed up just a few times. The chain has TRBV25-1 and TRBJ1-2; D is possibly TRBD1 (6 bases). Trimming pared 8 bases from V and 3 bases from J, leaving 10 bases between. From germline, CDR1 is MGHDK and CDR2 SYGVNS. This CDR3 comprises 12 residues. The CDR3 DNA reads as TGTGCCAGCTACTCAGGGGACTATGGCTACACCTTC. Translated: CASYSGDYGYTF.

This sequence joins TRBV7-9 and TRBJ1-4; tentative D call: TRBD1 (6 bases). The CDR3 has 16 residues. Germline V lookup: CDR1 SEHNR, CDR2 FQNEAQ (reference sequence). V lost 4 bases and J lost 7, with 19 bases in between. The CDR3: CASSSRTGPVGEKLFF. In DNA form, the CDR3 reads TGTGCCAGCAGCTCCCGTACAGGGCCTGTTGGTGAAAAACTGTTTTTT.

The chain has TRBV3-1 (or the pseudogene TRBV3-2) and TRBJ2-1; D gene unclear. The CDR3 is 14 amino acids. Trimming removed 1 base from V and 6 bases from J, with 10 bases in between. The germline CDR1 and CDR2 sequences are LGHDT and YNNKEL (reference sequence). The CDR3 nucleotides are TGTGCCAGCAGCCAAGTTACCACCGGCAATGAGCAGTTCTTC. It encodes CASSQVTTGNEQFF.

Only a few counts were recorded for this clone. The CDR3 loop reads CASSDSDPSYNEQFF. In nucleotides, the CDR3 is TGCGCCAGCAGTGATAGCGACCCCTCCTACAATGAGCAGTTCTTC. The chain carries TRBV10-2 and TRBJ2-1; D possibly corresponds to TRBD2 (5 bases). Germline CDR1 reads WSHSY; CDR2 reads SAAADI. There are 15 residues in the CDR3. Trimming took 3 bases from V and 0 from J, leaving 9 bases between them.

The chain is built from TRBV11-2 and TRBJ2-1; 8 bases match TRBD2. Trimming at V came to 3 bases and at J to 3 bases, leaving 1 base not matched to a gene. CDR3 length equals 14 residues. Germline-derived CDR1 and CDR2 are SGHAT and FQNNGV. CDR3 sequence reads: CASSLAGGYNEQFF. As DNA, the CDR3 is TGTGCCAGCAGCTTGGCGGGAGGCTACAATGAGCAGTTCTTC.

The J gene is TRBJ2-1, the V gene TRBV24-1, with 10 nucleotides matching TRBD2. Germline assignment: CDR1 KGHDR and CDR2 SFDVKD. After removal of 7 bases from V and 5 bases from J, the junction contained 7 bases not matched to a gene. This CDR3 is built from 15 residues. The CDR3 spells CATSPSGRDHNEQFF. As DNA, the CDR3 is TGTGCCACCAGCCCTAGCGGGAGAGACCACAATGAGCAGTTCTTC.

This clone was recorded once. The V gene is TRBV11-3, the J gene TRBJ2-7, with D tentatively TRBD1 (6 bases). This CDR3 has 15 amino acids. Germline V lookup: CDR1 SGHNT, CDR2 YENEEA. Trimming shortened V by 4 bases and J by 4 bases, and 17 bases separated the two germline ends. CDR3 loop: CASSWGHPRAYEQYF. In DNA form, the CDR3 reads TGTGCCAGCAGCTGGGGACACCCAAGGGCGTACGAGCAGTACTTC.

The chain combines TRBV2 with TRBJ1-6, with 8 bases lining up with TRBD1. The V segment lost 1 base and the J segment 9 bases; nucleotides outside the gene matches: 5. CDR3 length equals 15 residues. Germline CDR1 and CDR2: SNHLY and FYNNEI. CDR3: CASSEGAGGGSPLHF. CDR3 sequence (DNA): TGTGCCAGCAGTGAAGGGGCAGGGGGCGGTTCACCCCTCCACTTT.

The CDR3: CASSVEGNTIYF. DNA of the CDR3: TGTGCCAGCAGCGTGGAGGGAAACACCATATATTTT. The chain uses TRBV9 and TRBJ1-3; D unclear. The CDR3 length is 12 residues. V lost 2 bases, J lost 4 bases, and 4 bases lay in between. Looked up from germline, CDR1 is SGDLS and CDR2 is YYNGEE.

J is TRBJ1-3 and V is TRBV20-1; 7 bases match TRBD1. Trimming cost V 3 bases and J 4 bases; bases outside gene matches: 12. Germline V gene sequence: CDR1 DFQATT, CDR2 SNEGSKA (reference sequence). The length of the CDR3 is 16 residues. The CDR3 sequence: CSASDGGQAAGNTIYF. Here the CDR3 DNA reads TGCAGTGCTAGTGACGGCGGACAGGCGGCCGGAAACACCATATATTTT.

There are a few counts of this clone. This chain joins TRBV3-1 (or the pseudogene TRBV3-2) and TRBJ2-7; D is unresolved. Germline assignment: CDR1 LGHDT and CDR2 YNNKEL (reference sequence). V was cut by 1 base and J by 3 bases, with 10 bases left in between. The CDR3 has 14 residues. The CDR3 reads CASSQVVLDYEQYF. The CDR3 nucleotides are TGTGCCAGCAGCCAAGTCGTTCTAGACTACGAGCAGTACTTC.

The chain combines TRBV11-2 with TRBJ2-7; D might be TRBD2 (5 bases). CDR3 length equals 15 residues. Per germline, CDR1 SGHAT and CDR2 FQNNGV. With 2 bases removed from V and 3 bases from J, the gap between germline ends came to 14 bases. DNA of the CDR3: TGTGCCAGCAGCTTATCGTCCCCCGGGGTCTACGAGCAGTACTTC. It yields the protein CASSLSSPGVYEQYF.

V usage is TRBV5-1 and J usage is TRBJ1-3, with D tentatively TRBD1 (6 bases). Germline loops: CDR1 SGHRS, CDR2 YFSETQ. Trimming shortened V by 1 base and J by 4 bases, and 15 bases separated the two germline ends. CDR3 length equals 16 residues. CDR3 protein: CASSLQGQTRGNTIYF. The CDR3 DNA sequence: TGCGCCAGCAGCTTGCAAGGACAGACTCGGGGAAACACCATATATTTT.

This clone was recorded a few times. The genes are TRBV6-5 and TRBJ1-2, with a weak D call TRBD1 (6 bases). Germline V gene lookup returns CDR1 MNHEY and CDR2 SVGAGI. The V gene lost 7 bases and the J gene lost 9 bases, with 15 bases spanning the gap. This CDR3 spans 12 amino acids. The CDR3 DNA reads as TGTGCCAGCACCAGGGGCCGGAGGAGCTACACCTTC. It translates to CASTRGRRSYTF.

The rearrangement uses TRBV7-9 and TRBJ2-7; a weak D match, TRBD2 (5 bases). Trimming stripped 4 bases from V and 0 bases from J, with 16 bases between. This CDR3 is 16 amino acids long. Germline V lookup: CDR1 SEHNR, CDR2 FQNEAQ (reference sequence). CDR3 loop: CASSSFLPGSSYEQYF. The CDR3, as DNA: TGTGCCAGCAGCTCATTCTTACCGGGATCCTCCTACGAGCAGTACTTC.

This CDR3 is CASSVRQGSYNEQFF. In nucleotides, the CDR3 is TGTGCCAGCAGTGTAAGACAGGGTTCCTACAATGAGCAGTTCTTC. The chain carries TRBV2 and TRBJ2-1, with 7 bases identical to TRBD1. V lost 4 bases and J lost 1; bases outside the gene matches: 4. This CDR3 is built from 15 residues. The germline CDR1 and CDR2 sequences are SNHLY and FYNNEI.

The DNA for the CDR3 is TGTGCCAGTAGTAGAGCGTCAGGGTTCCAAGAGACCCAGTACTTC. It codes for CASSRASGFQETQYF. The genes are TRBV19 and TRBJ2-5; D perhaps matches TRBD1 (5 bases). The CDR3 totals 15 residues. Germline V lookup: CDR1 LNHDA, CDR2 SQIVND (reference sequence). V was cut by 4 bases and J by 1 base, with 13 bases left in between.

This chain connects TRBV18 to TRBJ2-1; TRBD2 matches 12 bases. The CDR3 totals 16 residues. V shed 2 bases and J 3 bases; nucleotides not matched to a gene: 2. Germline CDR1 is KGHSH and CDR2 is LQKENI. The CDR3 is CASSPLTSGSYNEQFF. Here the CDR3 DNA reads TGTGCCAGCTCACCATTGACTAGCGGGAGCTACAATGAGCAGTTCTTC. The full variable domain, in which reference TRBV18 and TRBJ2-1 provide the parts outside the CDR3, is NAGVMQNPRHLVRRRGQEARLRCSPMKGHSHVYWYRQLPEEGLKFMVYLQKENIIDESGMPKERFSAEFPKEGPSILRIQQVVRGDSAAYFCASSPLTSGSYNEQFFGPGTRLTVL.

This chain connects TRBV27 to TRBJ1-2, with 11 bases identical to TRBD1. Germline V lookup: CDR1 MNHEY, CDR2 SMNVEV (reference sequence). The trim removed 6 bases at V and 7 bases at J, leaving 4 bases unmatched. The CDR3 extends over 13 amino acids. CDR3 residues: CASSFGTGGGYTF. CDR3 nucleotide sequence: TGTGCCAGCAGCTTCGGGACAGGGGGTGGCTACACCTTC.

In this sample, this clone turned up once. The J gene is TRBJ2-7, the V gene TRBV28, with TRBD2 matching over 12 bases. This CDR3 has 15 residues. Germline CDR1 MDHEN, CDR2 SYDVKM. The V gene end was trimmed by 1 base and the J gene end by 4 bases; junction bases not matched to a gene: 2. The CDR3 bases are TGTGCCAGCAGTTTATCCGGGACTAGCGGGTACGAGCAGTACTTC. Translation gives CASSLSGTSGYEQYF.

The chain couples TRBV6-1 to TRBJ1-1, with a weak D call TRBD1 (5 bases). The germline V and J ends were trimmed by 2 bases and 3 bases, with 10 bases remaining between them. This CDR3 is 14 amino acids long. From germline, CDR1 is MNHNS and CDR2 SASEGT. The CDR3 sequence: CASSERGKYTEAFF. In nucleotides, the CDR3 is TGTGCCAGCAGTGAAAGGGGAAAGTACACTGAAGCTTTCTTT.